Listed here is a single T cell receptor beta chain. This entry is derived from a study of CD4 T cells in relation to SARS-CoV-2 and coronaviruses. Unexposed donor CD4+ T cells date from 2011-2018, before the COVID-19 pandemic. Generated by immunoSEQ multiplex PCR, the TCRdb table keeps only in-frame clones and is missing some. The sample consists of tens of thousands of clones, about nine tenths of them appearing once. The specimen sequenced was memory CD4+ T cells from PBMCs. The clonotype originates from a human donor in good health.

The CDR3 region has the DNA TGTGCCATCCTCGCTAGCGGGAGTAACACCGGGGAGCTGTTTTTT. This translates into CAILASGSNTGELFF. The chain recombines TRBV7-9 with TRBJ2-2, with 10 bases fitting TRBD2. The length of the CDR3 is 15 residues. Germline V gene sequence: CDR1 SEHNR, CDR2 FQNEAQ (reference sequence). The V and J ends lost 10 bases and 2 bases, in that order; junction bases with no gene match: 7.